These 30 T cell receptor beta chains were all obtained from the same sample, sequenced in a study of cytomegalovirus exposure and HLA in healthy donors. A multiplex PCR was run with 60 Vbeta primers and 13 Jbeta primers. The method was immunoSEQ multiplex PCR; TCRdb's version includes in-frame clones alone and lacks a portion of them. Of approximately 93,000 clones listed, about 79% are singletons. Sequencing was performed on PBMCs. The receptor set was obtained from a man aged 50 to 60 in good health and CMV-seronegative.

The V call is TRBV18, the J call TRBJ2-2, with 12 positions matching TRBD2. Germline V CDR1 and CDR2: KGHSH, LQKENI. There are 16 residues in the CDR3. V lost 2 bases and J lost 5; bases outside the gene matches: 3. CDR3 loop: CASSPALAGGTGELFF. CDR3 nucleotide sequence: TGTGCCAGCTCACCAGCACTAGCGGGAGGAACCGGGGAGCTGTTTTTT.

The genes are TRBV9 and TRBJ2-5, with 12 bases lining up with TRBD2. The CDR3 extends over 17 amino acids. Germline trimming cut 3 bases from V and 5 bases from J; bases unmatched to any gene: 11. The V gene's germline CDR1 is SGDLS and CDR2 YYNGEE. CDR3 region: CASSEGPPLAGGETQYF. In DNA form, the CDR3 reads TGTGCCAGCAGCGAGGGCCCTCCCCTAGCGGGAGGGGAGACCCAGTACTTC.

V and J are TRBV10-3 and TRBJ1-5; possibly TRBD1 for D (5 bases). The CDR3 loop spans 14 amino acids. Trimming stripped 0 bases from V and 4 bases from J, with 7 bases between. Germline V gene sequence: CDR1 ENHRY, CDR2 SYGVKD. The CDR3 DNA sequence: TGTGCCATCAGTGAGTCGGGGCAAAATCAGCCCCAGCATTTT. It codes for CAISESGQNQPQHF.

The chain has TRBV18 and TRBJ2-1; D call uncertain. Trimming took 7 bases from V and 5 from J, leaving 18 bases between them. Germline V gives CDR1 KGHSH, CDR2 LQKENI. The CDR3 runs 15 residues. The DNA of the CDR3 is TGTGCCAGCTACCCCCGTCTGGCGGTGAACAATGAGCAGTTCTTC. Encoded protein: CASYPRLAVNNEQFF.

The rearrangement uses TRBV6-4 and TRBJ2-3; D is undetermined. Per germline, CDR1 MRHNA and CDR2 SNTAGT. CDR3 length: 17 residues. Trimming left V 0 bases short and J 6 bases short, with 19 bases between. The CDR3: CASSDSPTRQVADTQYF. The CDR3 DNA follows: TGTGCCAGCAGTGACTCGCCTACAAGGCAGGTTGCCGATACGCAGTATTTT.

The CDR3 loop is CASTAAGRDSTYNEQFF. The CDR3 region has the DNA TGTGCCAGCACTGCCGCGGGGCGGGACTCAACCTACAATGAGCAGTTCTTC. J is TRBJ2-1 and V is TRBV27; possibly TRBD2 for D (6 bases). There are 17 residues in the CDR3. V shed 7 bases and J shed 2 bases, with 21 bases lying between them. The germline CDR1 and CDR2 sequences are MNHEY and SMNVEV (reference sequence).

This clone has just one count. This chain joins TRBV5-8 and TRBJ1-4; D call uncertain. Germline V CDR1 and CDR2: SGHTS, YDEGEE. The CDR3 runs to 15 residues. V lost 4 bases, J lost 1 base, and 11 bases lay in between. CDR3 residues: CASSLRRRTNEKLFF. The CDR3 nucleotides are TGTGCCAGCAGCCTCAGACGGAGAACTAATGAAAAACTGTTTTTT. Using reference TRBV5-8 and TRBJ1-4 for the parts outside the CDR3, the full variable domain is EAGVTQSPTHLIKTRGQQATLRCSPISGHTSVYWYQQALGLGLQFLLWYDEGEERNRGNFPPRFSGRQFPNYSSELNVNALELEDSALYLCASSLRRRTNEKLFFGSGTQLSVL.

The rearrangement links TRBV14 to TRBJ1-4; a weak D match, TRBD1 (5 bases). The V and J ends lost 2 bases and 8 bases respectively, with 12 bases between them. Per the germline V gene, CDR1 is SGHDN and CDR2 is FVKESK. This CDR3 has 14 residues. CDR3 bases: TGTGCCAGCAGCCAATGGCAGGGACTAGAAAAACTGTTTTTT. It specifies CASSQWQGLEKLFF. The full variable domain, completed using reference TRBV14 and TRBJ1-4, is EAGVTQFPSHSVIEKGQTVTLRCDPISGHDNLYWYRRVMGKEIKFLLHFVKESKQDESGMPNNRFLAERTGGTYSTLKVQPAELEDSGVYFCASSQWQGLEKLFFGSGTQLSVL.

This clone was detected only once. The J gene is TRBJ2-1, the V gene TRBV6-5, with 9 bases that match TRBD2. V was clipped by 2 bases and J by 3 bases; unmatched bases: 5. CDR1 and CDR2 from the germline V gene are MNHEY and SVGAGI. The CDR3 consists of 16 residues. CDR3 in DNA: TGTGCCAGCAGTTACCAGACTAGCGGCCTCTACAATGAGCAGTTCTTC. It encodes CASSYQTSGLYNEQFF.

This clone has a handful of counts. V gene TRBV15 combines with J gene TRBJ1-4, with D tentatively TRBD1 (6 bases). The germline V gene encodes CDR1 LNHNV and CDR2 YYDKDF (reference sequence). V was clipped by 5 bases and J by 11 bases, with 12 bases between them. This CDR3 has 12 residues. The CDR3 loop is CATSQARGKLFF. CDR3 DNA sequence: TGTGCCACCAGCCAGGCTAGGGGGAAACTGTTTTTT.

This sequence joins TRBV11-2 and TRBJ1-2; D gene uncertain. Trimming removed 4 bases at V and 8 bases at J, with 14 bases between. The CDR3 runs to 13 residues. The germline gives CDR1 SGHAT, CDR2 FQNNGV. The CDR3: CASSSPRGIGYTF. The CDR3 DNA follows: TGTGCCAGCAGCTCCCCACGGGGAATAGGCTACACCTTC. The variable domain in full, with the rest retrieved from reference TRBV11-2 and TRBJ1-2, is EAGVAQSPRYKIIEKRQSVAFWCNPISGHATLYWYQQILGQGPKLLIQFQNNGVVDDSQLPKDRFSAERLKGVDSTLKIQPAKLEDSAVYLCASSSPRGIGYTFGSGTRLTVV.

The chain employs TRBV19 and TRBJ1-1; 7 bases align to TRBD1. The CDR3 runs 13 residues. From germline, CDR1 is LNHDA and CDR2 SQIVND (reference sequence). J was trimmed by 4 bases and V by 7 bases; bases with no gene match: 6. CDR3 amino acids: CASIDRVSTEAFF. Written as DNA, the CDR3 is TGTGCCAGTATCGACAGGGTCTCCACTGAAGCTTTCTTT.

This chain links TRBV28 with TRBJ1-4; the D gene is possibly TRBD1 (5 bases). This CDR3 contains 14 residues. V lost 6 bases and J 10 bases, leaving 18 bases between the germline ends. In germline, CDR1 is MDHEN, CDR2 SYDVKM. The CDR3 spells CASSSPTAGLKLFF. CDR3 in DNA: TGTGCCAGCAGCTCCCCGACCGCAGGGTTAAAACTGTTTTTT.

The rearrangement joins TRBV7-3 to TRBJ2-7, with 9 bases lining up with TRBD1. V was clipped by 5 bases and J by 0 bases; unmatched bases: 5. Germline V CDR1 and CDR2: SGHTA, FQGTGA. The CDR3 contains 15 residues. The CDR3 region is CASSTGTGSSYEQYF. CDR3 DNA: TGTGCCAGCAGCACCGGGACAGGGAGCTCCTACGAGCAGTACTTC.

This chain connects TRBV27 to TRBJ2-5; 12 bases match TRBD2. This CDR3 has 14 residues. Germline CDR1 reads MNHEY; CDR2 reads SMNVEV (reference sequence). V lost 7 bases, J lost 8 bases, and 8 bases stayed unmatched. The CDR3 protein is CASTGLAGSGTQYF. CDR3 nucleotides: TGTGCCAGCACCGGACTAGCGGGGTCCGGTACCCAGTACTTC.

The chain recombines TRBV13 with TRBJ2-1, with 11 bases matching TRBD2. Germline assignment: CDR1 PRHDT and CDR2 FYEKMQ (reference sequence). The CDR3 contains 19 residues. The ends lost 3 bases at V and 0 bases at J; junction bases unmatched: 10. The CDR3 bases are TGTGCCAGCAGCTTGCGATCCCTAGCGGGGGGTAGCTCCTACAATGAGCAGTTCTTC. As protein: CASSLRSLAGGSSYNEQFF.

This clone appeared a few times. The chain carries TRBV2 and TRBJ1-4, with D maybe TRBD1 (5 bases). The CDR3 loop spans 13 amino acids. Per the germline V gene, CDR1 is SNHLY and CDR2 is FYNNEI. Trimming stripped 6 bases from V and 3 bases from J, with 8 bases between. The CDR3 reads CASRTEPNEKLFF. The CDR3 coding sequence is TGTGCCAGCAGGACAGAGCCTAATGAAAAACTGTTTTTT.

V usage is TRBV28 and J usage is TRBJ1-2, with D unclear. The CDR3 runs to 12 residues. V lost 5 bases and J 1 base, leaving 5 bases between the germline ends. The germline V gene encodes CDR1 MDHEN and CDR2 SYDVKM. CDR3 sequence reads: CASSLFNYGYTF. The CDR3 region has the DNA TGTGCCAGCAGTCTCTTTAACTATGGCTACACCTTC.

This clone was counted only a few times. The chain uses TRBV19 and TRBJ2-1; 8 bases are shared with TRBD1. With 1 base clipped from V and 3 bases from J, the junction kept 2 bases outside the gene matches. From germline, CDR1 is LNHDA and CDR2 SQIVND (reference sequence). The CDR3 length is 15 residues. The CDR3 is CASSIAGGFYNEQFF. For the CDR3, the DNA is TGTGCCAGTAGTATAGCAGGGGGCTTCTACAATGAGCAGTTCTTC.

CDR3 protein: CASSALAGLAFPEQYF. The CDR3 DNA follows: TGTGCCAGCAGCGCTTTGGCGGGACTAGCGTTTCCCGAGCAGTACTTC. The chain is built from TRBV7-9 and TRBJ2-7; 10 nucleotides align to TRBD2. Germline trimming cut 5 bases from V and 6 bases from J; bases unmatched to any gene: 13. The CDR3 sequence is 16 residues long. Germline V gene lookup returns CDR1 SEHNR and CDR2 FQNEAQ (reference sequence).

This clone showed up just a few times. The chain carries TRBV5-1 and TRBJ1-2; D gene uncertain. The CDR3 is 14 amino acids. In germline, CDR1 is SGHRS, CDR2 YFSETQ. V shed 0 bases and J shed 4 bases, with 10 bases lying between them. The CDR3, as DNA: TGCGCCAGCAGCTTGGACAATTTTGCCTATGGCTACACCTTC. It is translated as CASSLDNFAYGYTF.

The chain has TRBV28 and TRBJ2-7; 8 bases align to TRBD2. Germline CDR1 and CDR2: MDHEN and SYDVKM. Trimming took 4 bases from V and 6 from J; bases not matched to a gene: 5. The length of the CDR3 is 13 residues. Written as DNA, the CDR3 is TGTGCCAGCAGTTCAGCAGCGGGAGTCGAGCAGTACTTC. Protein sequence: CASSSAAGVEQYF.

This chain joins TRBV9 and TRBJ2-1; 10 bases align to TRBD1. V lost 3 bases to trimming and J lost 4 bases; unmatched junction nucleotides: 7. Germline CDR1 is SGDLS and CDR2 is YYNGEE. This CDR3 has 16 amino acids. CDR3 coding DNA: TGTGCCAGCAGCGCCCGACAGGGGGCTTCGTACAATGAGCAGTTCTTC. It is translated as CASSARQGASYNEQFF.

This chain joins TRBV4-1 and TRBJ1-4, with D possibly TRBD1 on 6 matching bases. The V end was cut by 4 bases, the J end by 7 bases, with 16 bases between. The germline gives CDR1 MGHRA, CDR2 YSYEKL. This CDR3 has 15 amino acids. CDR3 bases: TGCGCCAGCAGCCCCGGGAGGGGGTTCGGTGAAAAACTGTTTTTT. Its translation: CASSPGRGFGEKLFF.

The chain carries TRBV7-8 and TRBJ2-1; 16 positions agree with TRBD2. The CDR3 covers 21 residues. J was trimmed by 0 bases and V by 1 base; bases with no gene match: 9. CDR1 and CDR2 from the germline V gene are SGHVS and FQNEAQ. Here the CDR3 reads CASSLGRSGLAGGPSYNEQFF. The DNA of the CDR3 is TGTGCCAGCAGCTTAGGCAGGTCGGGACTAGCGGGAGGGCCCTCCTACAATGAGCAGTTCTTC.

The chain couples TRBV28 to TRBJ2-7; D might be TRBD2 (5 bases). V gave up 8 bases and J gave up 2 bases, with 16 bases separating them. CDR1 and CDR2 from the germline V gene are MDHEN and SYDVKM. There are 14 residues in the CDR3. CDR3 sequence (DNA): TGTGCCAGCCTTTCATACAAGGGAGCCTACGAGCAGTACTTC. Protein sequence: CASLSYKGAYEQYF.

This chain uses TRBV9 with TRBJ2-5; 8 positions agree with TRBD2. The germline gives CDR1 SGDLS, CDR2 YYNGEE. This CDR3 spans 15 amino acids. J lost 1 base, V lost 3 bases, and 5 bases had no gene match. CDR3 amino acids: CASSALSGIQETQYF. DNA of the CDR3: TGTGCCAGCAGCGCCCTTAGCGGGATCCAAGAGACCCAGTACTTC.

This clone was detected only once. The genes are TRBV9 and TRBJ1-1; D unresolved. Trimming left V 4 bases short and J 1 base short, with 14 bases between. The germline V gene has CDR1 SGDLS and CDR2 YYNGEE. This CDR3 has 15 residues. This CDR3 is CASSKGGQRNTEAFF. CDR3 DNA: TGTGCCAGCAGCAAAGGAGGGCAGAGGAACACTGAAGCTTTCTTT.

This clone has a handful of counts. CDR3 sequence (DNA): TGTGCCAGCAGTTACGGACAGGGTAGGGAGACCCAGTACTTC. It codes for CASSYGQGRETQYF. V gene TRBV6-6 combines with J gene TRBJ2-5; 8 positions match TRBD1. The CDR3 is 14 amino acids. The germline CDR1 and CDR2 sequences are MNHNY and SVGAGI (reference sequence). J was trimmed by 5 bases and V by 2 bases; bases with no gene match: 4.

This clone is medium-sized. The V and J genes are TRBV7-2 and TRBJ1-1, with D perhaps TRBD1 (6 bases). CDR3 length: 15 amino acids. Germline V gives CDR1 SGHTA, CDR2 FQGNSA. V gave up 5 bases and J gave up 1 base, with 14 bases separating them. The CDR3 region is CASSPLTGWNTEAFF. Here the CDR3 DNA reads TGTGCCAGCAGCCCACTGACAGGTTGGAACACTGAAGCTTTCTTT.